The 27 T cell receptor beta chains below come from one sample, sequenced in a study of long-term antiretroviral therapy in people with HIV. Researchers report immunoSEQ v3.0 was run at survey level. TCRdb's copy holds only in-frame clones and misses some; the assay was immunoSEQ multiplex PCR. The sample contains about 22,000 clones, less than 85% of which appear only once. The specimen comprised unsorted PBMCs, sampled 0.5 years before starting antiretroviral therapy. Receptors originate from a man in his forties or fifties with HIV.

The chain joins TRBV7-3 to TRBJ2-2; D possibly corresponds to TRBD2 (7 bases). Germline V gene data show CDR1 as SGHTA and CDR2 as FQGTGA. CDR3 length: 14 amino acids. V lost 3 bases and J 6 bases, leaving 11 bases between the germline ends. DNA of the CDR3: TGTGCCAGCAGCTTCCGAGGGGGGGCCGGGGAGCTGTTTTTT. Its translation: CASSFRGGAGELFF.

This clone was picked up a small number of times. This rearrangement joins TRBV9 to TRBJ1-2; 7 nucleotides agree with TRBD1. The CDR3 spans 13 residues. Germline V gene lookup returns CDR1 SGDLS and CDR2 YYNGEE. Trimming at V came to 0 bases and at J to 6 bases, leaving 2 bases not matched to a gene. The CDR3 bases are TGTGCCAGCAGCGTAGCAGGGGGTAATGGCTACACCTTC. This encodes CASSVAGGNGYTF.

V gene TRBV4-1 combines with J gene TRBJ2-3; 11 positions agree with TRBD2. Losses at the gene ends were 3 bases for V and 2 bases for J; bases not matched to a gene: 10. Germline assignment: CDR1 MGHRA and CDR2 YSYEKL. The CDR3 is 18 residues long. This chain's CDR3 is CASSHWTSGSSNTDTQYF. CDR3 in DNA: TGCGCCAGCAGCCATTGGACTAGCGGGTCGTCGAACACAGATACGCAGTATTTT.

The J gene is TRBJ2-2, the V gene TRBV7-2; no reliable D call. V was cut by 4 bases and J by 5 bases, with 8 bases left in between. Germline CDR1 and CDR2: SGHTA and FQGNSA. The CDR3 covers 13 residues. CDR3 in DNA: TGTGCCAGCAGCTCAAGGCAAACCGGGGAGCTGTTTTTT. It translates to CASSSRQTGELFF. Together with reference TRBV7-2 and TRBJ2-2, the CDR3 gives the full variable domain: GAGVSQSPSNKVTEKGKDVELRCDPISGHTALYWYRQSLGQGLEFLIYFQGNSAPDKSGLPSDRFSAERTGGSVSTLTIQRTQQEDSAVYLCASSSRQTGELFFGEGSRLTVL.

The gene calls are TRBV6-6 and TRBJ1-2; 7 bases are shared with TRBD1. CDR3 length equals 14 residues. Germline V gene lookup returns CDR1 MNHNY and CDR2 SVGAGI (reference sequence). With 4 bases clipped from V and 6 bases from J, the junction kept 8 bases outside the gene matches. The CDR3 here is CASSFAEGANGYTF. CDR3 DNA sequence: TGTGCCAGCAGTTTCGCGGAGGGGGCGAATGGCTACACCTTC.

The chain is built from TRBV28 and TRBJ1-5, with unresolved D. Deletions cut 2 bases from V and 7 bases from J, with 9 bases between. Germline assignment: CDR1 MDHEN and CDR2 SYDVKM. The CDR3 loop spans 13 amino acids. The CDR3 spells CASSLPPLQPQHF. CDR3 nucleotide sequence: TGTGCCAGCAGTTTACCCCCTCTCCAGCCCCAGCATTTT.

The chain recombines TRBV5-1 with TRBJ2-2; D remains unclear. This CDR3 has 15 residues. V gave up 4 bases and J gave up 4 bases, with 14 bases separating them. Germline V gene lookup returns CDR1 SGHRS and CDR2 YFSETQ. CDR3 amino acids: CASSLTAIGTGELFF. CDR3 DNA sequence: TGCGCCAGCAGCCTAACAGCCATCGGCACCGGGGAGCTGTTTTTT.

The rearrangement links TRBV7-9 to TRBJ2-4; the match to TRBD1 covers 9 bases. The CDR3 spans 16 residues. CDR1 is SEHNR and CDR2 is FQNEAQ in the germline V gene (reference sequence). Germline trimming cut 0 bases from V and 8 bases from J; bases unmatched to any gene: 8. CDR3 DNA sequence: TGTGCCAGCAGCTTAGCGAAGGACAGGGGTTTAGACATTCAGTACTTC. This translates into CASSLAKDRGLDIQYF.

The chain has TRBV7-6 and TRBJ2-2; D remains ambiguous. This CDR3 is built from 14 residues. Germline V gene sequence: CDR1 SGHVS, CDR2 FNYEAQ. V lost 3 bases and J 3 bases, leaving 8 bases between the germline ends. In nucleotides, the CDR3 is TGTGCCAGCAGCTTTAATTCCGACACCGGGGAGCTGTTTTTT. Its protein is CASSFNSDTGELFF.

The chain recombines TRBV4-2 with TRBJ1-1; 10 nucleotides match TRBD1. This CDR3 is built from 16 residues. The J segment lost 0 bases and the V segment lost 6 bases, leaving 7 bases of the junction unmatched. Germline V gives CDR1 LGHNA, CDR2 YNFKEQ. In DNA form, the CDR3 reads TGTGCCAGCAGTGACCGAGACAGGGGGCTGAACACTGAAGCTTTCTTT. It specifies CASSDRDRGLNTEAFF.

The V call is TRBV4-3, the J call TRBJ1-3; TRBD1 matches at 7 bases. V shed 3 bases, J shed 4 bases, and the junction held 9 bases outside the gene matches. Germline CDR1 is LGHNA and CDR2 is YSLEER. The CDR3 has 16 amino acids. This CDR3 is CASSQGRQGAGNTIYF. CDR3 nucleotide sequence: TGCGCCAGCAGCCAGGGTCGACAGGGAGCCGGAAACACCATATATTTT.

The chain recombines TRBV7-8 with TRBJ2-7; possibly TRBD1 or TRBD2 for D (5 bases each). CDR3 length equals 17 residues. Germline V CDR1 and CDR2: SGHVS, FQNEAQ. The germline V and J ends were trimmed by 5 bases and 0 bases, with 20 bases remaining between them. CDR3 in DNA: TGTGCCAGCAGCCGCAGCGTGGGACCGAGGAGCTCCTACGAGCAGTACTTC. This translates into CASSRSVGPRSSYEQYF. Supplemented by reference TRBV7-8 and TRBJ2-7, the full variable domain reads GAGVSQSPRYKVAKRGQDVALRCDPISGHVSLFWYQQALGQGPEFLTYFQNEAQLDKSGLPSDRFFAERPEGSVSTLKIQRTQQEDSAVYLCASSRSVGPRSSYEQYFGPGTRLTVT.

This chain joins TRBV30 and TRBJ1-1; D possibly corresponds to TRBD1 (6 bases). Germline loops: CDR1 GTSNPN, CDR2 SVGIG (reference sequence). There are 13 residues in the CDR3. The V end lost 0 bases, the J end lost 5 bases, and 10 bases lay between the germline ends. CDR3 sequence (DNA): TGTGCCTGGAGTGTAGGGGGAAGGACTGAAGCTTTCTTT. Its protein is CAWSVGGRTEAFF.

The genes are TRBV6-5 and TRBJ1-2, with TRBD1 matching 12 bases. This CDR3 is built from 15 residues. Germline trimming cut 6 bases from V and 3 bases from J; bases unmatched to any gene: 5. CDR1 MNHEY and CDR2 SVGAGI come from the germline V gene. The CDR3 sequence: CASRGQGAGDYGYTF. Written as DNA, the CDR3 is TGTGCCAGCAGGGGACAGGGGGCAGGCGACTATGGCTACACCTTC.

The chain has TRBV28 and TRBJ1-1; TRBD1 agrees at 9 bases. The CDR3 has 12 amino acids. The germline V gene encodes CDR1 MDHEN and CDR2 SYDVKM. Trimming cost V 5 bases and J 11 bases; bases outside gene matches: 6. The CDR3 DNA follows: TGTGCCAGCAGTCTCTCCGGGACAGGGGCTTTCTTT. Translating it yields CASSLSGTGAFF.

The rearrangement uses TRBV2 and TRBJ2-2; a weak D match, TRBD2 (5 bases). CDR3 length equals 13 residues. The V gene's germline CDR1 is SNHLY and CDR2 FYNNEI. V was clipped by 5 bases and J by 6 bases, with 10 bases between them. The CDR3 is CASSLDSPGELFF. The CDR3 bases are TGTGCCAGCAGTCTGGACTCCCCCGGGGAGCTGTTTTTT.

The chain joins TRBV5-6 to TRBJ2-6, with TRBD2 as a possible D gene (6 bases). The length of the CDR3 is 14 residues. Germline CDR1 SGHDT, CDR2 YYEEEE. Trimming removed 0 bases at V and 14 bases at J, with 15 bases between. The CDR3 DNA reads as TGTGCCAGCAGCTTGGGCCTGACGGGGAGGATCCTGACTTTC. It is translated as CASSLGLTGRILTF.

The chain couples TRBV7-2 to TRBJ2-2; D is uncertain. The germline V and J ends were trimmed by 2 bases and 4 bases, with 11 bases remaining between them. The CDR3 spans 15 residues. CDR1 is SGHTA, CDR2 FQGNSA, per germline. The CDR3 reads CASSLISTSTGELFF. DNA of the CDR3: TGTGCCAGCAGCTTAATAAGCACCAGCACCGGGGAGCTGTTTTTT.

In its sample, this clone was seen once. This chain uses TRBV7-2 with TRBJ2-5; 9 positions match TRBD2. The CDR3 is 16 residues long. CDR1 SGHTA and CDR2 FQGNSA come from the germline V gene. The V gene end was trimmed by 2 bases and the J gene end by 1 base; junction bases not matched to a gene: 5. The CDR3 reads CASSLFSGGSQETQYF. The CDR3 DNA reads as TGTGCCAGCAGCTTATTTAGCGGGGGCAGCCAAGAGACCCAGTACTTC.

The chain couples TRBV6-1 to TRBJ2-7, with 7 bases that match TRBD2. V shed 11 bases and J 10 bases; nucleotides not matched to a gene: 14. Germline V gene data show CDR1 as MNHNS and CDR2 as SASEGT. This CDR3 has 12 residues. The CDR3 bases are TGTGCCTCGCGGGGGTGGGCCGACGGCCAGTACTTC. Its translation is CASRGWADGQYF.

For the CDR3, the DNA is TGTGCCAGCAGCATCGGGACTAGCGGGGGGATTAGGCAGTACTTC. Protein product: CASSIGTSGGIRQYF. The genes are TRBV5-5 and TRBJ2-7; TRBD2 matches at 15 bases. This CDR3 is 15 amino acids long. The V gene end was trimmed by 4 bases and the J gene end by 9 bases; junction bases not matched to a gene: 8. Per germline, CDR1 SGHKS and CDR2 YYEKEE (reference sequence). Full variable domain (outside the CDR3, taken from reference TRBV5-5 and TRBJ2-7): DAGVTQSPTHLIKTRGQQVTLRCSPISGHKSVSWYQQVLGQGPQFIFQYYEKEERGRGNFPDRFSARQFPNYSSELNVNALLLGDSALYLCASSIGTSGGIRQYFGPGTRLTVT.

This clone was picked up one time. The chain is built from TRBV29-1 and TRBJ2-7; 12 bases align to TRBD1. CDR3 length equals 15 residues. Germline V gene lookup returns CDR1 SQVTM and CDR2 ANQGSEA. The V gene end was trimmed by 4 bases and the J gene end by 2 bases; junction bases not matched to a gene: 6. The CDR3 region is CSVALGTGGTYEQYF. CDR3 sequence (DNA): TGCAGCGTTGCCCTCGGGACAGGGGGCACCTACGAGCAGTACTTC.

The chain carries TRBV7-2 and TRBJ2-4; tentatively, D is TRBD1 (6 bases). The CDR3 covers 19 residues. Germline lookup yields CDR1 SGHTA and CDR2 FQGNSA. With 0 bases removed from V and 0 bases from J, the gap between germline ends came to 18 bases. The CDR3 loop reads CASSLASGRTELAKNIQYF. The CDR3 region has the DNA TGTGCCAGCAGCTTAGCTTCGGGTAGGACAGAACTAGCCAAAAACATTCAGTACTTC.

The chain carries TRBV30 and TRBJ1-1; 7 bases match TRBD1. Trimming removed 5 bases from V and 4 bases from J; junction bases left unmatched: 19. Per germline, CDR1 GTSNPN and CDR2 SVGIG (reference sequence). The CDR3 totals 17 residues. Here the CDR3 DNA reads TGTGCCTGGGGGAGGGACAGCCTAGTCGAAGGGGTCACTGAAGCTTTCTTT. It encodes CAWGRDSLVEGVTEAFF.

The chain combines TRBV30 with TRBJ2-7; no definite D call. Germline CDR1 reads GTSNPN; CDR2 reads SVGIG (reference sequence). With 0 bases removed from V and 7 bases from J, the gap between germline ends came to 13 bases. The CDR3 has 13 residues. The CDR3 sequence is CAWSVLTQQEQYF. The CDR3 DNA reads TGTGCCTGGAGTGTACTGACCCAGCAAGAGCAGTACTTC.

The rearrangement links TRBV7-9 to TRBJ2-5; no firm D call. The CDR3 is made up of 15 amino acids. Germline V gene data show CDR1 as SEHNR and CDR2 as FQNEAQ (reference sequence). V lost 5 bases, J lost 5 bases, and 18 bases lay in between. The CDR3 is CASSPHPAAPETQYF. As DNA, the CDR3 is TGTGCCAGCAGCCCCCACCCGGCGGCCCCCGAGACCCAGTACTTC.

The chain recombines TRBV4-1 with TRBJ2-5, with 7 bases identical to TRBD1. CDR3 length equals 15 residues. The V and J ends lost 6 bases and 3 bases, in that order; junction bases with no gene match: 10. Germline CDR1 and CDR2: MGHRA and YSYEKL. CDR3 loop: CASSPTGVLEETQYF. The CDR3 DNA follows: TGCGCCAGCAGTCCAACAGGGGTTTTAGAAGAGACCCAGTACTTC.